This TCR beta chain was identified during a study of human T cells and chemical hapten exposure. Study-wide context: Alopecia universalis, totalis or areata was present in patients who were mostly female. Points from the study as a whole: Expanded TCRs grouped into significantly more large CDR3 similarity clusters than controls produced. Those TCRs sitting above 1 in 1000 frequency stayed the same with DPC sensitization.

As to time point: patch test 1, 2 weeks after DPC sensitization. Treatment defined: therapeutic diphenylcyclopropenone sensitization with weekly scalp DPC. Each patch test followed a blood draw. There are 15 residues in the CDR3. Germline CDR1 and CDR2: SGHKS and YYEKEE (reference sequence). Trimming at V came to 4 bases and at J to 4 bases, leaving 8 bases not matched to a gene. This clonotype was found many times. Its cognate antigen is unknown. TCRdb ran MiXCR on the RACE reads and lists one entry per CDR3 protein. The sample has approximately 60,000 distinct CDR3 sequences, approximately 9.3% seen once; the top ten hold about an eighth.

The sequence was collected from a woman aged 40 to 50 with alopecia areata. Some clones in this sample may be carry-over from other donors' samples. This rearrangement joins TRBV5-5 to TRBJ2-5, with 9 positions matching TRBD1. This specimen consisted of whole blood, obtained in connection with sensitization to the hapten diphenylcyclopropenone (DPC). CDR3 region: CASSPRTGAGETQYF. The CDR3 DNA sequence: TGTGCCAGCAGCCCCCGGACAGGGGCCGGAGAGACCCAGTACTTC.